Listed here is a single T cell receptor beta chain. The ends lost 3 bases at V and 0 bases at J; junction bases unmatched: 6. This CDR3 has 16 amino acids. Germline assignment: CDR1 SGHTA and CDR2 FQGNSA. This record comes from a study of cytomegalovirus exposure and HLA in healthy donors. In the PCR, 60 Vbeta and 13 Jbeta primers were used. The assay was immunoSEQ multiplex PCR, and TCRdb's table has in-frame clones only and misses some. In all, the sample yields fewer than 85,000 clones. The genes are TRBV7-2 and TRBJ1-1; 8 positions match TRBD1. This TCR came from a man aged 25 to 40 in good health and CMV-seronegative. Sequencing input: PBMCs. The CDR3 here is CASSLDRAKVNTEAFF. The CDR3 DNA sequence: TGTGCCAGCAGCTTGGACAGGGCGAAGGTGAACACTGAAGCTTTCTTT.